This TCR beta chain appears in the sequencing data of a study of T cell changes during pregnancy in multiple sclerosis. Only in-frame clones appear in the TCRdb table, and some are missing; sequencing was by immunoSEQ multiplex PCR. The data hold 45,000 or so clones, with approximately 90% observed a single time. The CDR3 is made up of 13 amino acids. The germline CDR1 and CDR2 sequences are SGDLS and YYNGEE. V shed 0 bases and J shed 10 bases, with 11 bases lying between them. V is TRBV9 and J is TRBJ1-3; D uncertain. This TCR came from a female donor with multiple sclerosis, enrolled in a pregnancy study. The material was CD8+ T cells from peripheral blood mononuclear cells, obtained in the second trimester of pregnancy. CDR3 region: CASSVGSSETIYF. For the CDR3, the DNA is TGTGCCAGCAGCGTAGGTAGTTCGGAGACCATATATTTT.